The clone carrying this T cell receptor beta chain has a single count. Its cognate antigen is unknown. This sample stems from a study of T cell responses to AZD1222 COVID-19 vaccine. Germline V lookup: CDR1 SEHNR, CDR2 FQNEAQ (reference sequence). The CDR3 contains 16 residues. With 5 bases removed from V and 0 bases from J, the gap between germline ends came to 15 bases. Data came from immunoSEQ multiplex PCR; TCRdb stores just in-frame clones and leaves some out. This table holds roughly 120,000 clones, 85% to 95% found once. Study-level findings and limits: Along spike, vaccine-associated CD4 TCRs were found throughout, with dominance at 160-218 and 743-854. Most donors were white British and more were female, and clonal diversity was possibly underestimated. Spike-specific TCR breadth and depth grew following two AZD1222 doses.

This chain connects TRBV7-9 to TRBJ2-3; weak D call: TRBD1 (8 bases). The TCR was taken from an adult who received the AZD1222 COVID-19 vaccine. The specimen was peripheral blood, collected 28 days after the second AZD1222 dose. The chain's CDR3 is CASSPGQGGSTDTQYF. Here the CDR3 DNA reads TGTGCCAGCAGCCCTGGACAGGGAGGGAGCACAGATACGCAGTATTTT.